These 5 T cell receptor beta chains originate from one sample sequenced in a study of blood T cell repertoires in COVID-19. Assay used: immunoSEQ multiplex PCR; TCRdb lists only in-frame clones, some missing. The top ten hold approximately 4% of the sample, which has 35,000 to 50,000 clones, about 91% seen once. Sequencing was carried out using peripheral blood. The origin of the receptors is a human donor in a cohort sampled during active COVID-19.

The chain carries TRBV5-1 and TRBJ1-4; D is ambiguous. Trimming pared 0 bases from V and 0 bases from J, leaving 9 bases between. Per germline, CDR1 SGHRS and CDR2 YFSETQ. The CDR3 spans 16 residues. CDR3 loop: CASSLDSSATNEKLFF. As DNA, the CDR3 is TGCGCCAGCAGCTTGGATTCCTCTGCAACTAATGAAAAACTGTTTTTT. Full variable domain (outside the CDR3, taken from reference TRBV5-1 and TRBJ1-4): KAGVTQTPRYLIKTRGQQVTLSCSPISGHRSVSWYQQTPGQGLQFLFEYFSETQRNKGNFPGRFSGRQFSNSRSEMNVSTLELGDSALYLCASSLDSSATNEKLFFGSGTQLSVL.

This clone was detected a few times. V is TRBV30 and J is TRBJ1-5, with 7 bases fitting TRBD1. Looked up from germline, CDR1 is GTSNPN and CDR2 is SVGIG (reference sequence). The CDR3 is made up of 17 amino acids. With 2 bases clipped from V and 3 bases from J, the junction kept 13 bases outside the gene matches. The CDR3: CAWSFSPGQRVNQPQHF. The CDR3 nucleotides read TGTGCCTGGAGTTTCTCTCCGGGACAGCGGGTCAATCAGCCCCAGCATTTT.

Written as DNA, the CDR3 is TGTGCCAGCAGTACGACTAAACCTACGGGGACCGGGGAGCTGTTTTTT. Protein sequence: CASSTTKPTGTGELFF. The chain is built from TRBV7-9 and TRBJ2-2; weak D call: TRBD2 (5 bases). There are 16 residues in the CDR3. Germline V gene sequence: CDR1 SEHNR, CDR2 FQNEAQ (reference sequence). Trimming removed 6 bases at V and 5 bases at J, with 19 bases between.

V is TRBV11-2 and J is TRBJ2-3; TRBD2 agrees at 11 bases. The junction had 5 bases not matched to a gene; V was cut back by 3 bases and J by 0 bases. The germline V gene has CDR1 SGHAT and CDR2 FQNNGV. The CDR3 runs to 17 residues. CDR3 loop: CASSFELAGVSTDTQYF. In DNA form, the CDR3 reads TGTGCCAGCAGCTTCGAACTAGCGGGAGTTAGCACAGATACGCAGTATTTT.

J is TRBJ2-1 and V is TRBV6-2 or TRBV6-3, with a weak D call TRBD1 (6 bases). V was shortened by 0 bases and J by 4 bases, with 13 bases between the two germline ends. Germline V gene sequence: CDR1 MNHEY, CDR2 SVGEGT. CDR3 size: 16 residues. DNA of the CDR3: TGTGCCAGCAGTTACTCACCGGGACACCCTTACAATGAGCAGTTCTTC. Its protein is CASSYSPGHPYNEQFF.